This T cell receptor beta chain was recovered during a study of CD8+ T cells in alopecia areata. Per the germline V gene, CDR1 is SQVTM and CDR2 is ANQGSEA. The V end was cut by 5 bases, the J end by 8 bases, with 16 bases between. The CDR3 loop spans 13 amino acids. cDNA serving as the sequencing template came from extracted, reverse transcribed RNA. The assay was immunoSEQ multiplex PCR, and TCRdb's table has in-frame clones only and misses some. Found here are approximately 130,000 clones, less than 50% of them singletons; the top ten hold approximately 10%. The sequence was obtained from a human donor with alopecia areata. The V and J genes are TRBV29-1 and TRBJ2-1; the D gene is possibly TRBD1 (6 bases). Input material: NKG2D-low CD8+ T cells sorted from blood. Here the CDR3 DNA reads TGCAGCGTTACGAGACAGGAGTGGGATGAGCAGTTCTTC. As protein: CSVTRQEWDEQFF.